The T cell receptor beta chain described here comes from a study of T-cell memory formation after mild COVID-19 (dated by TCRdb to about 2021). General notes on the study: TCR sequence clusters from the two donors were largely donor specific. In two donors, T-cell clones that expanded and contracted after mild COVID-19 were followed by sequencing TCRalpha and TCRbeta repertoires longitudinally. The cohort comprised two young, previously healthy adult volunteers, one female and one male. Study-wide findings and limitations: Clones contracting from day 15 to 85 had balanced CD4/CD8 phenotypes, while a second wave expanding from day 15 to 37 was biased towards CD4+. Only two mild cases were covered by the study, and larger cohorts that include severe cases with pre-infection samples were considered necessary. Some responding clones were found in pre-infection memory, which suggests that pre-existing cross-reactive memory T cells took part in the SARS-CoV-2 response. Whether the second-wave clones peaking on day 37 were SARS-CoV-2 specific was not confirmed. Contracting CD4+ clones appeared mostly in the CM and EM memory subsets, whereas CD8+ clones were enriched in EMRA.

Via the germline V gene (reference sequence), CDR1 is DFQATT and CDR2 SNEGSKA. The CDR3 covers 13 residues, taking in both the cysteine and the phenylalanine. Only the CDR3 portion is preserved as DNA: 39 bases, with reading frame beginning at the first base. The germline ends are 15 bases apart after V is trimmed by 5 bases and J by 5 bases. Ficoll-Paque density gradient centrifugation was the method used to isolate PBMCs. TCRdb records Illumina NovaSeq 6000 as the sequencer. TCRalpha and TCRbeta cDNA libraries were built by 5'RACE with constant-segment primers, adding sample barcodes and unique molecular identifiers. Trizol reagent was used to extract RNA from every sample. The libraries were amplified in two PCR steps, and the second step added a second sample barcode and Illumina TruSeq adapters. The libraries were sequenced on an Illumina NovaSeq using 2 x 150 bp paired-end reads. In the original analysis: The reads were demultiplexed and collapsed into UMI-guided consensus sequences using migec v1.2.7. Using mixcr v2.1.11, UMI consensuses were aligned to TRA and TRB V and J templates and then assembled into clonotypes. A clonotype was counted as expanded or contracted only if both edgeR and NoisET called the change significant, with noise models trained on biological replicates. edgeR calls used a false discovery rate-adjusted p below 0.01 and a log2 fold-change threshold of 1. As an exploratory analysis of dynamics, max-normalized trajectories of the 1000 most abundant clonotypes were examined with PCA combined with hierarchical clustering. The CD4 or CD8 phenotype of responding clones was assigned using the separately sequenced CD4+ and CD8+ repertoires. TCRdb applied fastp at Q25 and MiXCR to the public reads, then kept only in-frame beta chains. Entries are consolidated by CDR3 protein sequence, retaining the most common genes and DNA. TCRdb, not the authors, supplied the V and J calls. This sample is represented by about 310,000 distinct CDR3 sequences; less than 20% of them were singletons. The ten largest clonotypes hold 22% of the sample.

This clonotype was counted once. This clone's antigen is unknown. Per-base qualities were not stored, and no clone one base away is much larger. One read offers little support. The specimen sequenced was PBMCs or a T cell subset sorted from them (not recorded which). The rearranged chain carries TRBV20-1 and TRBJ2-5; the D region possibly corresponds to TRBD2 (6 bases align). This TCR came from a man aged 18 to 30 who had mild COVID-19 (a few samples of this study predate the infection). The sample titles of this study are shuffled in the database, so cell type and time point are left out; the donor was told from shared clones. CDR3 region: CSAQRAGQETQYF. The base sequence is TGCAGTGCTCAAAGGGCGGGGCAGGAGACCCAGTACTTC.